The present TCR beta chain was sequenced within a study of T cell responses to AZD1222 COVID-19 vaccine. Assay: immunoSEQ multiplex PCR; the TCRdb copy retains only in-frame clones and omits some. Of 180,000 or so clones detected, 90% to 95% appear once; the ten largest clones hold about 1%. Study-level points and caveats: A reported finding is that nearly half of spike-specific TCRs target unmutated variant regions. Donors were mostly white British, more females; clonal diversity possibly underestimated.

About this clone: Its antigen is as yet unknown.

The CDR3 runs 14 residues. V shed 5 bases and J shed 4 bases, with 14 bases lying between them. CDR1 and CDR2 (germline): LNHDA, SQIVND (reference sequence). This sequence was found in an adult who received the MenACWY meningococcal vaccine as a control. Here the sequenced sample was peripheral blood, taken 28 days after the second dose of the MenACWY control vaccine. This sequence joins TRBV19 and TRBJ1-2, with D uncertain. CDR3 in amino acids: CASSLHAGSYGYTF. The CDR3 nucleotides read TGTGCCAGTAGTTTGCACGCGGGGAGCTATGGCTACACCTTC.